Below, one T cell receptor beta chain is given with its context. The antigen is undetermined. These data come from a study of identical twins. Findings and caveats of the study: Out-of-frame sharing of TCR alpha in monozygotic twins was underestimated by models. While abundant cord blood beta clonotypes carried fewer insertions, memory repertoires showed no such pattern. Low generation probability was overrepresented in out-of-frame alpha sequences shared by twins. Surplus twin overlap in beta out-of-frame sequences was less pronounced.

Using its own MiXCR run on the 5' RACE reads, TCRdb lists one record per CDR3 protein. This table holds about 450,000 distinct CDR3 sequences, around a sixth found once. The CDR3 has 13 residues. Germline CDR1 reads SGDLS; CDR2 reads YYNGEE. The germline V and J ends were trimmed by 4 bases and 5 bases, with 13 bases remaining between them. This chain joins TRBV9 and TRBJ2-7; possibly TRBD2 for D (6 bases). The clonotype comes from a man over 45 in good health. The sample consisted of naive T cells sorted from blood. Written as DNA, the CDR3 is TGTGCCAGCAGCACCCGACCGGGGGACGAGCAGTACTTC. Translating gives CASSTRPGDEQYF.